The clone carrying this T cell receptor (beta chain) was recorded a few times. In TCRdb, the RACE reads were re-called with MiXCR into one record per CDR3 protein. The sample has 75,000 to 90,000 distinct CDR3 sequences, more than 9% seen once. Time point specified: patch test 2, 6 weeks after DPC sensitization. Treatment given: therapeutic diphenylcyclopropenone sensitization with weekly scalp DPC. The data belong to a study of human T cells and chemical hapten exposure. Study summary: All through the roughly 24-week study, the scalp of each patient received diphenylcyclopropenone doses weekly.

CDR1 and CDR2 (germline): LNHDA, SQIVND (reference sequence). V lost 5 bases to trimming and J lost 0 bases, with 8 bases between them. This CDR3 is built from 14 residues. The J gene is TRBJ1-5, the V gene TRBV19, with D perhaps matching TRBD1 (5 bases). This TCR was recovered from a woman aged 45-65 years with alopecia areata. Some clones in this sample may be carry-over from other donors' samples. This sample comprised whole blood, obtained in connection with sensitization to the hapten diphenylcyclopropenone (DPC). The CDR3 region is CASSATVSNQPQHF. CDR3 sequence (DNA): TGTGCCAGTAGTGCGACAGTTAGCAATCAGCCCCAGCATTTT. The full variable domain, rest sourced from reference TRBV19 and TRBJ1-5, is DGGITQSPKYLFRKEGQNVTLSCEQNLNHDAMYWYRQDPGQGLRLIYYSQIVNDFQKGDIAEGYSVSREKKESFPLTVTSAQKNPTAFYLCASSATVSNQPQHFGDGTRLSIL.